Described below is a single T cell receptor (beta chain) sequence and its context. The antigen remains unidentified. Trimming shortened V by 7 bases and J by 4 bases, and 16 bases separated the two germline ends. The germline V gene encodes CDR1 MDHEN and CDR2 SYDVKM. The CDR3 length is 15 residues. This sample is part of a study of OX40 agonist ivuxolimab in advanced cancers. Study context: Patients assigned to dose escalation were diagnosed with hepatocellular carcinoma, melanoma, renal cell or head and neck cancer. In three patients, partial responses were observed, one with hepatocellular carcinoma and two with cutaneous melanoma.

Study-wide results and caveats: Not determined was the antigen specificity of the expanded peripheral T cells. Among patients with partial responses at 0.1-3.0 mg/kg, clonal expansion was among the lowest.

Clones were sequenced by immunoSEQ multiplex PCR, and TCRdb holds only the in-frame ones, with some missing. The table lists 90,000 to 100,000 clones, about 96% of them singletons. This specimen was CD4+ or CD8+ T cells sorted from blood, taken in a trial of the OX40 agonist ivuxolimab. This TCR derives from an adult with an advanced solid tumor such as melanoma, head and neck, liver or kidney cancer. The chain links TRBV28 to TRBJ1-4; no definite D call. DNA of the CDR3: TGTGCCAGCAAAACACTACAAAGTGTTAATGAAAAACTGTTTTTT. It is translated as CASKTLQSVNEKLFF.